The 5 T cell receptor beta chains below were found in one sample sequenced in a study of radiotherapy plus CTLA-4 blockade in lung cancer. Sequencing used immunoSEQ multiplex PCR; TCRdb keeps in-frame clones, though not all of them. The sample consists of tens of thousands of clones, around 76% of them appearing once. The sequencing here drew on peripheral blood, taken from a patient treated with radiotherapy plus ipilimumab. The receptors derive from a human donor with non-small cell lung cancer who had stable disease on radiotherapy plus ipilimumab.

The gene calls are TRBV20-1 and TRBJ1-2; D is undetermined. V was shortened by 6 bases and J by 7 bases, with 12 bases between the two germline ends. The CDR3 length is 11 residues. Germline CDR1 DFQATT, CDR2 SNEGSKA (reference sequence). For the CDR3, the DNA is TGCAGTGCGGTTAGGTTGTCTGGCTACACCTTC. This translates into CSAVRLSGYTF.

The chain uses TRBV7-2 and TRBJ1-2, with TRBD1 matching 8 bases. The germline CDR1 and CDR2 sequences are SGHTA and FQGNSA. J lost 7 bases, V lost 3 bases, and 10 bases had no gene match. This CDR3 region has 15 residues. This CDR3 reads CASSFPGQDFGGYTF. The CDR3 DNA is TGTGCCAGCAGCTTCCCGGGACAGGATTTCGGTGGCTACACCTTC. Full variable domain (missing parts from reference TRBV7-2 and TRBJ1-2): GAGVSQSPSNKVTEKGKDVELRCDPISGHTALYWYRQSLGQGLEFLIYFQGNSAPDKSGLPSDRFSAERTGGSVSTLTIQRTQQEDSAVYLCASSFPGQDFGGYTFGSGTRLTVV.

The chain combines TRBV6-5 with TRBJ1-5; D gene uncertain. V was shortened by 2 bases and J by 4 bases, with 6 bases between the two germline ends. Germline CDR1 and CDR2: MNHEY and SVGAGI. The CDR3 spans 13 residues. The CDR3 loop is CASSYDMNQPQHF. The CDR3 DNA sequence: TGTGCCAGCAGTTACGACATGAATCAGCCCCAGCATTTT.

The chain employs TRBV7-3 and TRBJ2-5; possible D gene TRBD2, 7 bases. Germline-derived CDR1 and CDR2 are SGHTA and FQGTGA. V gave up 1 base and J gave up 4 bases, with 10 bases separating them. CDR3 length: 14 residues. The CDR3 here is CASSLNAGAETQYF. In DNA form, the CDR3 reads TGTGCCAGCAGCTTAAACGCGGGGGCAGAGACCCAGTACTTC.

The J gene is TRBJ2-3, the V gene TRBV5-1, with TRBD2 identical over 8 bases. The CDR3 loop spans 16 amino acids. Germline CDR1 and CDR2: SGHRS and YFSETQ. Trimming took 0 bases from V and 2 from J; bases not matched to a gene: 5. The CDR3, as DNA: TGCGCCAGCAGCTTGGAAGGCGGGGGGTCCACAGATACGCAGTATTTT. Amino acid sequence: CASSLEGGGSTDTQYF.